Listed here are 6 T cell receptor beta chains from one sample, sequenced in a study of blood T cell repertoires in COVID-19. The assay was immunoSEQ multiplex PCR, and TCRdb's table has in-frame clones only and misses some. The sample yields roughly 410,000 clones, roughly nine tenths seen once. Sequenced input: peripheral blood. The receptors come from a middle-aged man with acute or convalescent COVID-19.

The chain carries TRBV6-5 and TRBJ2-2; 9 bases map to TRBD1. The germline CDR1 and CDR2 sequences are MNHEY and SVGAGI. Germline trimming cut 5 bases from V and 6 bases from J; bases unmatched to any gene: 7. The CDR3 extends over 15 amino acids. DNA for the CDR3: TGTGCCAGCAGTCGCGGGACAGGGATACCCGGGGAGCTGTTTTTT. This sequence encodes CASSRGTGIPGELFF.

The rearrangement links TRBV7-6 to TRBJ2-1; 8 bases fit TRBD2. Trimming took 4 bases from V and 7 from J; bases not matched to a gene: 9. This CDR3 has 15 residues. From germline, CDR1 is SGHVS and CDR2 FNYEAQ. As DNA, the CDR3 is TGTGCCAGCAGCTCAACAGCGGGAGTCTGGAATGAGCAGTTCTTC. Translation gives CASSSTAGVWNEQFF.

The gene calls are TRBV6-2 or TRBV6-3 and TRBJ2-5, with a weak D call TRBD1 (5 bases). Germline values: CDR1 MNHEY, CDR2 SVGEGT. The CDR3 covers 14 residues. V was trimmed by 5 bases and J by 5 bases, leaving 15 bases between them. Here the CDR3 DNA reads TGTGCCAGCAGTAGGACACTCACCGAGGAGACCCAGTACTTC. Protein sequence: CASSRTLTEETQYF.

V is TRBV7-2 and J is TRBJ2-1; tentatively, D is TRBD2 (7 bases). V lost 1 base, J lost 3 bases, and 10 bases lay in between. The CDR3 contains 15 residues. The germline CDR1 and CDR2 sequences are SGHTA and FQGNSA. The CDR3 loop reads CASSLGGGVYNEQFF. The CDR3 DNA follows: TGTGCCAGCAGCTTAGGGGGGGGCGTCTACAATGAGCAGTTCTTC.

CDR3: CATSDWGSGPIHGYTF. The CDR3 region has the DNA TGTGCCACCAGTGACTGGGGCTCCGGGCCCATCCATGGCTACACCTTC. V is TRBV24-1 and J is TRBJ1-2; tentatively, D is TRBD1 (5 bases). In germline, CDR1 is KGHDR, CDR2 SFDVKD. The CDR3 totals 16 residues. V lost 4 bases and J 6 bases, leaving 20 bases between the germline ends.

The chain combines TRBV5-5 with TRBJ2-7; D gene unclear. Trimming removed 2 bases from V and 6 bases from J, with 9 bases in between. The germline V gene has CDR1 SGHKS and CDR2 YYEKEE (reference sequence). The CDR3 extends over 12 amino acids. CDR3 loop: CASSFGEGEQYF. CDR3 nucleotides: TGTGCCAGCAGCTTCGGAGAAGGCGAGCAGTACTTC.